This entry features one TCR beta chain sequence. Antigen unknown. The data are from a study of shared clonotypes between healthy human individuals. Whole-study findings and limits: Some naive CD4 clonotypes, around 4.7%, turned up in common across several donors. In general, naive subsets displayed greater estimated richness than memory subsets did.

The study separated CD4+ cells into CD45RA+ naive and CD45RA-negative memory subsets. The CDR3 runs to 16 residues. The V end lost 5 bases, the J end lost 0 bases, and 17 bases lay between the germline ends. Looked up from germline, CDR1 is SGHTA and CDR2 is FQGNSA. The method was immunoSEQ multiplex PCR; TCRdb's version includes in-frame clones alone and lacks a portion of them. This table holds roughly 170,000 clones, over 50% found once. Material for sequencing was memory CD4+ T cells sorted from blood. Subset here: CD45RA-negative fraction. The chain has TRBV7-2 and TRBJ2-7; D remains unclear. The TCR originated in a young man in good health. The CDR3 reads CASSLFPDQISYEQYF. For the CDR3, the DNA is TGTGCCAGCAGCCTCTTCCCGGACCAAATCTCCTACGAGCAGTACTTC. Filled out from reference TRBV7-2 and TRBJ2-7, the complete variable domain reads GAGVSQSPSNKVTEKGKDVELRCDPISGHTALYWYRQSLGQGLEFLIYFQGNSAPDKSGLPSDRFSAERTGGSVSTLTIQRTQQEDSAVYLCASSLFPDQISYEQYFGPGTRLTVT.